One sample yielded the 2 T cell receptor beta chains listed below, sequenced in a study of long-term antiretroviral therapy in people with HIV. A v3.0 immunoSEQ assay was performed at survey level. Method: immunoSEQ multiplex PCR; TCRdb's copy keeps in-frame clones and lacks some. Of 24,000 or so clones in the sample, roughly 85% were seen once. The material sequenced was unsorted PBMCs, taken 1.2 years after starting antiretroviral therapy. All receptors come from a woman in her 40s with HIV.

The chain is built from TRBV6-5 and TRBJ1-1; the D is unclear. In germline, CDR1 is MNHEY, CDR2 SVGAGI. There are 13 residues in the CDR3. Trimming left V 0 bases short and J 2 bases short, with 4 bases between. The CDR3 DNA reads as TGTGCCAGCAGTTACTCTATTAACACTGAAGCTTTCTTT. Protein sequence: CASSYSINTEAFF.

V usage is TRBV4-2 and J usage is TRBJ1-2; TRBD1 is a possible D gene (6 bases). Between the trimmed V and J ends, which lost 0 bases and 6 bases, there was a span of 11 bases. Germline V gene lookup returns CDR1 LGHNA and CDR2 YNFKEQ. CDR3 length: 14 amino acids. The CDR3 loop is CASSQDQGRDGYTF. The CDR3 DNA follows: TGTGCCAGCAGCCAAGACCAGGGGCGGGATGGCTACACCTTC.